The T cell receptor beta chain under discussion was sequenced for a study of cytomegalovirus exposure and HLA in healthy donors (TCRdb year 2017). Regarding the study in general: An earlier analysis of 587 of the donors reported 276 Gb of sequence data and about 100 million unique TCR beta sequences from about 179 million T cells. An early release that covered about 640 HLA-typed donors contained approximately 300 gigabases of sequencing data and around 85 million unique TCR sequences. Among the roughly 400 genotyped donors, around 79% belonged to the genetic ancestry cluster associated with self-reported Caucasian donors. The study aimed to test whether cataloging public T cell receptors could reveal signatures of past pathogen exposure. Using immunosequencing, the study profiled T cell repertoires from roughly 650 subjects and related those repertoires to cytomegalovirus serostatus. Along with the 666-subject first cohort, a separate validation cohort of more than 90 different subjects was used. The study combined high-throughput TCR immunosequencing, statistical association of individual TCRs with disease status, and machine learning to predict cytomegalovirus infection status. In a later analysis, previously published TCR beta repertoires from about 640 donors were re-analyzed and high-resolution HLA genotyping was added so that TCR occurrence patterns could be studied. In the later analysis, no new phenotypic data were used to find candidate immune exposures; instead, reliance was placed on TCR beta sequences and their occurrence across donors. In an earlier analysis of 500 to 650 of the donors, high-throughput TCR beta sequencing was used to judge whether each TCR beta V gene segment behaved as functional or pseudogenic. Donor age, sex, ethnicity and CMV serostatus were compiled together with the repertoire data. A later genetic analysis used genome-wide SNP genotypes for about 65% of the roughly 670 donors, treating that subset as a discovery cohort. All discovery cohort repertoires had been generated on a single sequencing platform. HLA typing included class I and class II loci at four-digit resolution. Typing coverage differed by locus: A, B, C, DRB1 and DQB1 were typed in about 620-630 donors, DQA1 in about 500, DPA1 in some 570, and DPB1 in 400 to 480. Roughly 5 DR-DQ haplotypes were treated as single units for association and clustering because of strong linkage in the cohort. Among about 390 genotyped donors of the cohort, an average of about 240,000 unique TCR beta nucleotide sequences were sequenced per donor, around 20% of them non-productive. Summary of the overall study and its limitations: In a later analysis, HLA-associated TCR beta chains showed more clonal expansion and lower generation probabilities than non-associated chains that were equally common. V-gene and J-gene trimming of TCR beta chains was associated with a missense DCLRE1C variant in a later genetic analysis, and the association was replicated in an independent cohort. A cluster of highly shared sequence variants was judged likely to be a technical artifact of the sequencing pipeline. The presence/absence analyses assumed that sequencing depth was roughly uniform across donors, and that assumption may not be true. In vitro tests confirmed that a few of the cytomegalovirus-associated TCR beta chains recognize cytomegalovirus antigens. At a false discovery rate of 0.05, a later analysis linked 16,951 TCR beta sequences to specific HLA alleles. Some IMGT-functional V segments, including TRBV6-2 and TRBV6-3, could not be distinguished by the 87-base-pair reads and were therefore excluded. A further reported finding was that TCR beta sequences accurately predicted the HLA-A and HLA-B alleles for most subjects in the first cohort. A later analysis found that TCR association rates varied across HLA loci, with DRB1 alleles showing the most associated TCRs and HLA-C alleles the fewest. The study listed over 150 TCR beta chains as associated with cytomegalovirus. Several of the top co-occurrence clusters appeared to be linked to parvovirus B19, influenza, CMV and Epstein-Barr virus, according to a later analysis. The classifier was reported to diagnose cytomegalovirus status with high specificity and sensitivity in both the original and validation cohorts. Compared with the approximately 710-donor mean, donors in an Asian-associated ancestry cluster had fewer N-insertions in productive TCRs, according to a later genetic analysis. The only immune exposure information available for the cohort was CMV serostatus. The cohort was sequenced for TCR beta chains only, and without alpha or paired-chain data the features that could be detected were limited. According to the authors, the approach could potentially be generalized to other disease states and immunological phenotypes. While some public TCRs were present in many individuals, most TCR sequences turned up only very rarely across donors. Because HLA typing was missing for some donors at each locus, association tests included only the typed subset. Correlated functional status among segregating V segments might reflect linkage disequilibrium, but an unknown experimental factor could not be ruled out. When HLA alleles, especially DR and DQ, strongly co-occurred, attributing TCR associations to individual alleles was difficult. Because counts were too low, some 17 rarely observed V segments, including chromosome 9 orphons, were left out of the earlier analysis of 587 of the donors. In an earlier analysis of a few hundred of the donors, most TCR beta V segments were observed in productive rearrangements about 90% or about 30% of the time, broadly matching IMGT annotations. Most CMV-associated TCR beta chains appeared to be HLA-restricted in a later analysis, and the HLA associations seemed to be driven largely by CMV exposure.

In total, approximately 610 healthy bone marrow donors made up the cohort. At the time of sampling, every cohort member was nominally healthy, though immune exposures that went unrecorded were likely present. The donor was CMV seropositive and belonged to the group of around 300 seropositive cohort members. Every donor gave a peripheral blood sample, and the peripheral blood mononuclear cells from that sample were used for TCR beta sequencing. The Qiagen DNeasy Blood Extraction Kit was used to extract genomic DNA from the blood cell samples. The CDR3 goes from the cysteine to the phenylalanine over 12 residues. Only CDR3 DNA is held: 36 bases, read in frame from base 1. For CDR1 and CDR2, the germline V gene (reference sequence) lists MNHNY and SVGAGI. At the junction V is shortened by 8 bases and J by 3 bases; bases outside the gene matches: 1. The library relied on the immunoSEQ multiplex PCR assay. For the multiplex PCR, a mixture combining 60 forward primers for TCR Vbeta segments and 13 reverse primers for TCR Jbeta segments was used. The CDR3 region of rearranged TCR beta genes was amplified from genomic DNA with a multiplex PCR assay. The Illumina HiSeq System was used to sequence the amplified TCR beta libraries as 87-base-pair reads. As for the original processing: In a later analysis, some 80 million unique TCR beta chains were counted across the 500 to 700 repertoires, and about 10 million of these chains were shared by at least two donors. Raw reads were error-corrected and collapsed into unique sequences with a nearest-neighbor algorithm that merged closely related sequences to remove PCR and sequencing errors. CDR3 sequences were aligned to IMGT reference sequences to assign V, D and J gene segments. For a sequence to be retained, a match of at least six nucleotides to both a V gene segment and a J gene segment was required. Rearrangements were classified as productive when the CDR3 lacked stop codons and remained in frame with V and J, and all other rearrangements were classified as non-productive. CDR3 was defined according to IMGT convention as the region running from the second conserved V-encoded cysteine to the conserved J-encoded phenylalanine. The earlier analysis of 500 to 650 of the donors excluded any sequence lacking an unambiguous match to a single V gene segment. An earlier analysis of approximately 590 of the donors classified V segments as functional when productive rearrangements were above 56.7% and as segregating when the standard deviation between donors was above 5%. A statistical classification framework was developed to diagnose cytomegalovirus status using the catalog of TCR beta chain sequences. A later analysis assigned V and J genes by comparing TCR nucleotide sequences with IMGT/GENE-DB human TR gene sequences. A later analysis assigned CDR3 sequences and most-parsimonious VDJ recombination scenarios with the TCRdist pipeline. In a later analysis, each TCR beta chain was defined by its CDR3 amino acid sequence together with its V-gene family, and reads lacking a unique V-gene family were excluded. As a way to deal with suspected cross-contamination and a sequencing artifact, a later analysis dropped 450 to 600 nucleotide sequences that were highly shared and had low generation probability. In a later analysis, a clonal expansion index was calculated for each public chain from normalized within-repertoire ranks of inferred template counts. Generation probabilities in a later analysis came from a VDJ recombination model fitted to out-of-frame rearrangements, and those results were checked against IGoR. In a later analysis, hypergeometric tests were used to score TCR-TCR, TCR-HLA and TCR-CMV co-occurrence, with a repertoire-size bias correction applied to TCR pairs. False discovery rates were estimated in a later analysis by permuting HLA or CMV assignments 20 times. A later analysis grouped co-occurring TCRs with DBSCAN, adding TCRdist sequence similarity when clustering within HLA-allele-positive subsets. For co-occurrence clustering, repertoires with fewer than 30,000 or more than 120,000 public chains were excluded, along with several repertoires with anomalous nucleotide sharing. TCRdb obtained this table from immuneACCESS and retained in-frame rearrangements with V and J assigned. These tables miss some clones; where compared with another copy, unresolved V genes account for less than half of the shortfall, and the remainder is unexplained. V and J calls and clone size follow that table, whereas D and trimming were derived from the DNA. This sample holds over 200,000 clones; 75% to 85% were observed only once. The top ten clonotypes cover 2.7% of the sample.

Comment on this clone: Its antigen remains undetermined. Nothing much larger sits one base from this clone, and base qualities are not available.

The clonotype originates from a woman aged 60-70 years in good health and CMV-seropositive. This sequence uses TRBV6-6 and TRBJ2-7, with 10 middle bases fitting TRBD2. Material: PBMCs. The bases read TGTGCCAGCGCTAGCGGGAGCTACGAGCAGTACTTC. Its protein reads: CASASGSYEQYF.